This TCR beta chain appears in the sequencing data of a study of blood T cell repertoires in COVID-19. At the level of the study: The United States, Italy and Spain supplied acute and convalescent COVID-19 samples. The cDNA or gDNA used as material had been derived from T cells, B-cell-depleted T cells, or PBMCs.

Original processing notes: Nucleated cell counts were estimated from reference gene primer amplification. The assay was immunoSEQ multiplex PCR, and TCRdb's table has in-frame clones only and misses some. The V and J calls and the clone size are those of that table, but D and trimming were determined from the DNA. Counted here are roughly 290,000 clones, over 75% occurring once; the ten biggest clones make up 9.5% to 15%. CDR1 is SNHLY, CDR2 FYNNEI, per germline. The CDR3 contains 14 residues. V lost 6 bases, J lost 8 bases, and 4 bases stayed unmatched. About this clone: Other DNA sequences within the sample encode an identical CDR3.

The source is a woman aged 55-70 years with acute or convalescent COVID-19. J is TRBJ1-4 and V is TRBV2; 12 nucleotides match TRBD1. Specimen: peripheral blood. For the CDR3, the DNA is TGTGCCAGCAGGGGACAGGGGGCAGGGGAAAAACTGTTTTTT. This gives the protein CASRGQGAGEKLFF.